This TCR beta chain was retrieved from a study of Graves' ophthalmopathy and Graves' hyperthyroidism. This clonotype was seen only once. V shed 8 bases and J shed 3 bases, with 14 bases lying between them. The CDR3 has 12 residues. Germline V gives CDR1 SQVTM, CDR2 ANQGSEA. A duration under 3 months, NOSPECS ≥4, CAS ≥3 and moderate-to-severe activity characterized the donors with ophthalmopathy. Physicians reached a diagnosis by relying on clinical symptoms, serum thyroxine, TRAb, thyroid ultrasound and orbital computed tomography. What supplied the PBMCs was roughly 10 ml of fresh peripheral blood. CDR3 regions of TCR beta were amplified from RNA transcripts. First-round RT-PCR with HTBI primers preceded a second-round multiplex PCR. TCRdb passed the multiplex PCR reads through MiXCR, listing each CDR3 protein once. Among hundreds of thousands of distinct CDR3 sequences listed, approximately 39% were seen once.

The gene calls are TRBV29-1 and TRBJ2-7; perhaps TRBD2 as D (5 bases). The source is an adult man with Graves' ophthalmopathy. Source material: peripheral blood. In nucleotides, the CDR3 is TGCAGCCAAGCGGAAAAGGGCTACGAGCAGTACTTC. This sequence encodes CSQAEKGYEQYF.